A selection of T cell receptor beta chains follows, all from one sample in a study of cytomegalovirus exposure and HLA in healthy donors. Only in-frame clones appear in the TCRdb table, and some are missing; sequencing was by immunoSEQ multiplex PCR. The table includes 150,000 to 200,000 clones, approximately 90% detected once. The sample taken for sequencing was PBMCs. The receptor set was obtained from a woman aged 25 to 39 in good health and CMV-seronegative. Each CDR3 is given with its conserved first and last residue. Fields, in order: V gene, J gene, D gene, clone size, CDR3 length, CDR3 protein, CDR3 DNA. The D gene is left open where the match is weak. Some rows have no size entry. The others give once, few or many, or a class for an expanded clone.

>TRBV21-1|TRBJ1-5|.|once|16
CASSKVFGGSNQPQHF
TGTGCCAGCAGCAAAGTTTTCGGGGGGAGCAATCAGCCCCAGCATTTT
>TRBV5-1|TRBJ2-3|TRBD2|.|13
CQQKGGDTDTQYF
TGCCAACAAAAGGGAGGGGACACAGATACGCAGTATTTT
>TRBV5-1|TRBJ1-4|TRBD1|.|15
CASSWSGGTNEKLFF
TGCGCCAGCAGTTGGTCAGGGGGAACTAATGAAAAACTGTTTTTT
>TRBV15|TRBJ2-7|TRBD1|.|16
CATSRVSGTGGSEQYF
TGTGCCACCAGCAGAGTCTCCGGGACAGGGGGGTCCGAGCAGTACTTC
>TRBV4-1|TRBJ2-7|TRBD1|.|15
CASSPTGTGSVEQYF
TGCGCCAGCAGCCCCACCGGGACAGGGTCGGTCGAGCAGTACTTC
>TRBV7-9|TRBJ1-2|.|.|14
CASSLAQNLYGYTF
TGTGCCAGCAGCTTAGCACAGAACCTCTATGGCTACACCTTC
>TRBV2|TRBJ2-7|TRBD1|.|12
CARGQGPSEQYF
TGTGCCAGAGGACAGGGGCCCTCAGAGCAGTACTTC
>TRBV9|TRBJ2-3|TRBD2|.|13
CASSPGGADTQYF
TGTGCCAGCAGCCCCGGGGGGGCAGATACGCAGTATTTT
>TRBV5-6|TRBJ2-7|.|.|13
CASSSTGRGAQYF
TGTGCCAGCAGCTCGACGGGGCGGGGAGCCCAGTACTTC
>TRBV10-1|TRBJ2-7|.|.|13
CAIPFGVAYEQYF
TGCGCCATCCCCTTTGGAGTCGCCTACGAGCAGTACTTC
>TRBV27|TRBJ2-2|.|.|16
CASSPPERVRTGELFF
TGTGCCAGCAGCCCCCCAGAGAGGGTAAGGACCGGGGAGCTGTTTTTT
>TRBV10-1|TRBJ2-7|TRBD1|.|12
CASSDRVDEQYF
TGCGCCAGCTCAGACAGGGTAGACGAGCAGTACTTC
>TRBV7-2|TRBJ2-5|.|.|15
CASSLQGRGQETQYF
TGTGCCAGCAGCTTGCAGGGGAGGGGCCAAGAGACCCAGTACTTC
>TRBV4-3|TRBJ2-7|.|.|14
CASSQDTALYEQYF
TGCGCCAGCAGCCAAGATACAGCCCTCTACGAGCAGTACTTC
>TRBV18|TRBJ1-1|TRBD1|.|18
CASSPRFMGQLLITEAFF
TGTGCCAGCTCACCGAGATTTATGGGACAGCTTCTGATTACTGAAGCTTTCTTT
>TRBV30|TRBJ2-7|TRBD2|.|13
CAWSGGLASEQYF
TGTGCCTGGAGTGGGGGACTAGCGTCCGAGCAGTACTTC
>TRBV7-9|TRBJ1-5|.|.|15
CASSLGGGLNQPQHF
TGTGCCAGCAGCTTAGGTGGGGGACTCAATCAGCCCCAGCATTTT
>TRBV7-6|TRBJ2-3|TRBD2|once|15
CASRNTGGGEDTQYF
TGTGCCAGCAGGAACACGGGGGGGGGTGAAGATACGCAGTATTTT
>TRBV5-1|TRBJ2-5|.|.|16
CASSLSGETGRVTQYF
TGCGCCAGCAGCTTGTCCGGGGAAACTGGCCGCGTGACCCAGTACTTC
>TRBV5-1|TRBJ2-1|TRBD2|.|17
CASSAALAGGPRDEQFF
TGCGCCAGCAGCGCGGCACTAGCGGGGGGCCCTAGGGATGAGCAGTTCTTC
>TRBV7-9|TRBJ2-3|TRBD2|.|16
CASSSGGGASTDTQYF
TGTGCCAGCAGCTCCGGGGGAGGGGCGAGCACAGATACGCAGTATTTT
>TRBV7-9|TRBJ1-2|TRBD1|.|14
CASSQGQGAYGYTF
TGTGCCAGCAGCCAGGGACAGGGGGCTTATGGCTACACCTTC
>TRBV5-1|TRBJ1-1|TRBD1|.|16
CASSFDRGRKNTEAFF
TGCGCCAGCAGTTTCGACAGGGGGCGAAAGAACACTGAAGCTTTCTTT
>TRBV6-4|TRBJ1-6|.|.|14
CASRATGPNSPLHF
TGTGCCAGCAGGGCGACAGGACCCAATTCACCCCTCCACTTT
>TRBV2|TRBJ1-4|TRBD1|.|13
CATRGQGNEKLFF
TGTGCCACCCGGGGACAGGGTAATGAAAAACTGTTTTTT
>TRBV28|TRBJ2-7|TRBD1|few|16
CASSLPTGTGPYEQYF
TGTGCCAGCAGTTTACCCACCGGGACAGGGCCCTACGAGCAGTACTTC
>TRBV5-1|TRBJ2-2|TRBD1|.|16
CASRGGQGALAGELFF
TGCGCCAGCAGAGGGGGCCAGGGGGCATTGGCCGGGGAGCTGTTTTTT
>TRBV4-3|TRBJ2-2|TRBD1|.|17
CASSQGRQGANTGELFF
TGCGCCAGCAGCCAGGGACGACAGGGCGCGAACACCGGGGAGCTGTTTTTT